This TCR beta chain stems from a study of early T cells in non-severe SARS-CoV-2 infection. Individual cDNA molecules carried attached unique molecular identifiers. TCRdb fed the 5' RACE reads into MiXCR, producing one record per CDR3 protein. The sample has about 98,000 distinct CDR3 sequences; over 10% are singletons. Germline CDR1 is MDHEN and CDR2 is SYDVKM. Trimming removed 4 bases at V and 7 bases at J, with 15 bases between. The CDR3 is made up of 14 amino acids. Points from the study as a whole: The study's VDJdb matching favored anti-spike CD8 responses and missed private and CD4 specificities.

Many counts were recorded for this clonotype. The antigen is not known. The chain recombines TRBV28 with TRBJ2-3; D might be TRBD2 (5 bases). The specimen sequenced was whole blood. This sequence was found in an adult who was a healthcare worker with PCR-confirmed SARS-CoV-2 infection or an uninfected control (not recorded which). CDR3: CASSSSSGMNTQYF. CDR3 in DNA: TGTGCCAGCAGTTCCTCGTCGGGGATGAATACGCAGTATTTT.